Presented here are 23 T cell receptor beta chains from one specimen sequenced in a study of T cells in Graves' hyperthyroidism and ophthalmopathy. RNA transcripts gave rise to amplified TCR beta CDR3 regions. The primer set for the first-round RT-PCR of the TCR CDR3 was HTBI. TCRdb passed the multiplex PCR reads through MiXCR, listing each CDR3 protein once. The table has 560,000 or so distinct CDR3 sequences, just over 45% seen once. Sequences were obtained from peripheral blood or thyroid tissue (not recorded which). The source of these receptors is a woman aged 18-29 years with Graves' hyperthyroidism.

The chain uses TRBV6-5 and TRBJ1-2, with 9 bases that match TRBD1. The CDR3 covers 14 residues. Trimming cost V 2 bases and J 8 bases; bases outside gene matches: 6. Germline assignment: CDR1 MNHEY and CDR2 SVGAGI. The DNA for the CDR3 is TGTGCCAGCAGTTACATACAGGGGGCCAGCGGCTACACCTTC. This encodes CASSYIQGASGYTF.

The gene calls are TRBV29-1 and TRBJ1-4; TRBD1 matches 11 bases. Germline V CDR1 and CDR2: SQVTM, ANQGSEA. The V and J ends lost 5 bases and 8 bases, in that order; junction bases with no gene match: 7. The CDR3 extends over 14 amino acids. The CDR3: CSVRTGGAGEKLFF. The DNA for the CDR3 is TGCAGCGTTCGGACAGGGGGCGCAGGGGAAAAACTGTTTTTT.

The chain links TRBV10-3 to TRBJ2-6, with a weak D call TRBD1 (6 bases). The CDR3 totals 14 residues. The ends were cut back, 2 bases at V and 5 bases at J, with 7 bases in the middle. Germline V gives CDR1 ENHRY, CDR2 SYGVKD. For the CDR3, the DNA is TGTGCCATCAGTGAGACAGGGTGGGCCAACGTCCTGACTTTC. It yields the protein CAISETGWANVLTF.

This clonotype was observed once. The chain has TRBV2 and TRBJ2-6; no clear D gene. Trimming took off 6 bases at V and 0 bases at J, with 18 bases between the two ends. The CDR3 extends over 18 amino acids. In germline, CDR1 is SNHLY, CDR2 FYNNEI. The CDR3 coding sequence is TGTGCCAGCAGCCCAATACAAAACAGTGACTCTGGGGCCAACGTCCTGACTTTC. This sequence encodes CASSPIQNSDSGANVLTF.

This clonotype came up many times. The V gene is TRBV15, the J gene TRBJ2-7; D remains unclear. Germline CDR1 and CDR2: LNHNV and YYDKDF (reference sequence). V lost 3 bases, J lost 6 bases, and 12 bases lay in between. CDR3 length: 13 residues. As DNA, the CDR3 is TGTGCCACCAGCAGCTCTTCCACCCCCGAGCAGTACTTC. It translates to CATSSSSTPEQYF.

This clonotype was seen ten or more times. The genes are TRBV29-1 and TRBJ1-1; TRBD1 aligns across 7 bases. The germline V gene has CDR1 SQVTM and CDR2 ANQGSEA. Losses at the gene ends were 6 bases for V and 4 bases for J; bases not matched to a gene: 5. There are 12 residues in the CDR3. CDR3 loop: CSVQTGATEAFF. In nucleotides, the CDR3 is TGCAGCGTGCAAACAGGGGCCACTGAAGCTTTCTTT.

This clonotype was found a few times. This chain connects TRBV5-1 to TRBJ2-7, with D possibly called TRBD1 or TRBD2 (5 bases each). CDR3 length: 14 amino acids. Germline CDR1 and CDR2: SGHRS and YFSETQ. The V end was cut by 0 bases, the J end by 5 bases, with 12 bases between. This chain's CDR3 is CASSLAGTTNEQYF. The CDR3 bases are TGCGCCAGCAGCTTGGCCGGGACGACGAACGAGCAGTACTTC.

Comment on this clonotype: A much larger clone is a single base away; this may be a read error. V gene TRBV5-4 combines with J gene TRBJ1-4; no definite D call. Germline V gene data show CDR1 as SGHNT and CDR2 as YYREEE (reference sequence). Trimming removed 0 bases at V and 7 bases at J, with 16 bases between. CDR3 length: 16 residues. Here the CDR3 reads CASSLGLLEGSEKLFF. The DNA for the CDR3 is TGTGCCAGCAGCTTGGGACTCCTTGAAGGCAGTGAAAAACTGTTTTTT.

As regards this clonotype: A much larger clonotype is one base distant, so this may be a read error. Since the CDR3 does not end with the conserved phenylalanine or tryptophan, this likely comes from a read error. The chain is built from TRBV2 and TRBJ1-1; D ambiguous. This CDR3 comprises 11 residues. V lost 6 bases to trimming and J lost 11 bases, with 13 bases between them. Germline CDR1 and CDR2: SNHLY and FYNNEI. CDR3 coding DNA: TGTGCCAGCAGCAAGGCTCCGGACGCTTTCCTT. This translates into CASSKAPDAFL.

The chain joins TRBV21-1 to TRBJ1-1. TRBV21-1 is classified as a pseudogene. The CDR3 contains 13 residues. The CDR3, as DNA: TGTGCCAGCAGAAGGCGGGGAGACTCTGAAGCTTTCTTT. Translating gives CASRRRGDSEAFF.

There are a few counts of this clonotype. The chain couples TRBV7-2 to TRBJ2-5, with D possibly being TRBD2 (6 bases). With 6 bases removed from V and 4 bases from J, the gap between germline ends came to 15 bases. The CDR3 is 14 residues long. The V gene's germline CDR1 is SGHTA and CDR2 FQGNSA. The CDR3: CASSPMWEAETQYF. The CDR3 region has the DNA TGTGCCAGCAGTCCCATGTGGGAGGCAGAGACCCAGTACTTC.

The chain has TRBV10-3 and TRBJ2-2; 10 bases are shared with TRBD1. The germline gives CDR1 ENHRY, CDR2 SYGVKD. V was pared by 6 bases and J by 4 bases, with 5 bases of the junction left unmatched. The CDR3 runs to 15 residues. The CDR3: CAISGTGDLTGELFF. CDR3 DNA: TGTGCCATCAGCGGGACAGGGGATCTCACCGGGGAGCTGTTTTTT.

A note on this clonotype: The junction differs from germline at one of its ends, possibly a read error. The CDR3 sequence is CASKQPGNTGAFF. Here the CDR3 DNA reads TGTGCCAGCAAACAGCCGGGGAACACTGGAGCTTTCTTT. The V gene is TRBV10-3, the J gene TRBJ1-1; D remains unclear. Germline-derived CDR1 and CDR2 are ENHRY and SYGVKD. The CDR3 loop spans 13 amino acids.

The rearrangement joins TRBV2 to TRBJ1-5; TRBD1 matches at 9 bases. The CDR3 is 14 amino acids. Trimming cost V 11 bases and J 6 bases; bases outside gene matches: 11. From germline, CDR1 is SNHLY and CDR2 FYNNEI. The CDR3 DNA follows: TGTGCCGGATGCCGGGACAGGGATACTCAGCCCCAGCATTTT. This translates into CAGCRDRDTQPQHF.

The CDR3 nucleotides are TGTGCCATCAGACGGACTAGCGGGAGGAATGAGCAGTATTTT. Protein sequence: CAIRRTSGRNEQYF. V is TRBV10-3 and J is TRBJ2-3, with 14 nucleotides matching TRBD2. The junction had 7 bases not matched to a gene; V was cut back by 6 bases and J by 11 bases. This CDR3 contains 14 residues. Germline assignment: CDR1 ENHRY and CDR2 SYGVKD.

For this clonotype: The junction departs from germline at one end; a sequencing error may be responsible. This chain uses TRBV19 with TRBJ2-7; unclear D gene. The CDR3 runs 13 residues. Germline-derived CDR1 and CDR2 are LNHDA and SQIVND (reference sequence). CDR3 sequence reads: CASPPKGIYELYF. CDR3 DNA sequence: TGTGCCAGTCCCCCGAAGGGAATCTACGAGCTGTACTTC. Supplemented by reference TRBV19 and TRBJ2-7, the full variable domain reads DGGITQSPKYLFRKEGQNVTLSCEQNLNHDAMYWYRQDPGQGLRLIYYSQIVNDFQKGDIAEGYSVSREKKESFPLTVTSAQKNPTAFYLCASPPKGIYELYFGPGTRLTVT.

This clonotype was counted a single time. This may be a read error, as it is one base from a much larger clone. CDR3 sequence: CSVEGEAGELFF. The CDR3 DNA follows: TGCAGCGTTGAGGGGGAGGCCGGGGAGCTGTTTTTT. The chain uses TRBV29-1 and TRBJ2-2; TRBD2 is a possible D gene (6 bases). CDR1 SQVTM and CDR2 ANQGSEA come from the germline V gene. V lost 3 bases and J 6 bases, leaving 8 bases between the germline ends. The CDR3 spans 12 residues.

The chain couples TRBV7-9 to TRBJ1-2, with 8 bases fitting TRBD1. The length of the CDR3 is 14 residues. Germline CDR1 reads SEHNR; CDR2 reads FQNEAQ (reference sequence). The J segment lost 0 bases and the V segment lost 7 bases, leaving 4 bases of the junction unmatched. CDR3 sequence reads: CASTPDRANYGYTF. CDR3 DNA: TGTGCCAGCACCCCGGACAGGGCTAACTATGGCTACACCTTC.

This clonotype has more than one count but fewer than ten. This chain links TRBV9 with TRBJ1-6; TRBD1 aligns across 9 bases. This CDR3 region has 18 residues. Germline V gives CDR1 SGDLS, CDR2 YYNGEE. V was clipped by 3 bases and J by 7 bases; unmatched bases: 14. The DNA of the CDR3 is TGTGCCAGCAGCGCACAGGCGGACCGGGACAGGGAGAATTCACCCCTCCACTTT. It specifies CASSAQADRDRENSPLHF.

This clonotype was seen only once. The rearrangement links TRBV20-1 to TRBJ1-5, with 7 bases fitting TRBD1. Trimming took 6 bases from V and 5 from J; bases not matched to a gene: 7. CDR3 size: 13 residues. CDR1 and CDR2 (germline): DFQATT, SNEGSKA (reference sequence). The CDR3 protein is CSAPGGLDQPQHF. The DNA for the CDR3 is TGCAGTGCGCCAGGGGGTTTGGATCAGCCCCAGCATTTT.

The V and J genes are TRBV29-1 and TRBJ1-2; 7 bases align to TRBD1. With 7 bases clipped from V and 5 bases from J, the junction kept 7 bases outside the gene matches. This CDR3 is built from 12 residues. Germline V gene lookup returns CDR1 SQVTM and CDR2 ANQGSEA. The CDR3: CSAAGTEYGYTF. CDR3 nucleotide sequence: TGCAGCGCAGCCGGGACAGAGTATGGCTACACCTTC.

There are many counts of this clonotype. The chain recombines TRBV7-8 with TRBJ1-1, with D tentatively TRBD1 (5 bases). The V end lost 5 bases, the J end lost 8 bases, and 15 bases lay between the germline ends. The CDR3 contains 13 residues. Germline V gives CDR1 SGHVS, CDR2 FQNEAQ. The CDR3 coding sequence is TGTGCCAGCAGCCCGAATCAGGGTCGCGAAGCTTTCTTT. It is translated as CASSPNQGREAFF.

The chain carries TRBV9 and TRBJ1-1, with D tentatively TRBD1 (6 bases). Germline CDR1 reads SGDLS; CDR2 reads YYNGEE. V lost 1 base, J lost 1 base, and 14 bases lay in between. CDR3 size: 16 residues. The CDR3, as DNA: TGTGCCAGCAGCGTATTAGGGGGAGTCGCGAACACTGAAGCTTTCTTT. It specifies CASSVLGGVANTEAFF.